The text below deals with one TCR beta chain. Using immunoSEQ multiplex PCR, the repertoire was profiled, and TCRdb retains in-frame clones only, with some absent. The data hold under 75,000 clones, with about 89% observed a single time. The data stem from a study of T cell changes during pregnancy in multiple sclerosis. V shed 3 bases and J shed 2 bases, with 8 bases lying between them. From germline, CDR1 is MGHDK and CDR2 SYGVNS. The CDR3 totals 13 residues. J is TRBJ2-7 and V is TRBV25-1; no definite D call. The receptor was derived from a female donor in good health, enrolled as a control in a pregnancy study. The sample here was CD4+ T cells from peripheral blood mononuclear cells, taken after pregnancy. In DNA form, the CDR3 reads TGTGCCAGCAGTGATCCCCTAACCTACGAGCAGTACTTC. This sequence encodes CASSDPLTYEQYF.